This is a list of T cell receptor beta chains from one sample in a study of CD8 T cells in ankylosing spondylitis. TCRdb passed the 5' RACE reads through MiXCR, listing each CDR3 protein once. The repertoire holds about 130,000 distinct CDR3 sequences, with about 7% as singletons. The sequenced material came from blood, either unsorted or a sorted T cell fraction (not recorded which). The source is a male donor with ankylosing spondylitis or in good health (not recorded which). Both conserved end residues are part of each CDR3. D genes are given only for firm matches. Rows give clone size only sometimes, using once, few, many, or a class for an expanded clone.

j_gene: TRBJ2-7; v_gene: TRBV5-1; d_gene: TRBD1; abundance: few; CDR3nt: TGCGCCAGCAGCCTCGGGGACAGGGGAACCTACGAGCAGTACTTC; CDR3aa: CASSLGDRGTYEQYF
j_gene: TRBJ2-3; v_gene: TRBV27; d_gene: -; abundance: many; CDR3nt: TGTGCCAGCAGTTTACGCCAGACAGGCACAGATACGCAGTATTTT; CDR3aa: CASSLRQTGTDTQYF
j_gene: TRBJ2-1; v_gene: TRBV14; d_gene: TRBD2; abundance: many; CDR3nt: TGTGCCAGCAGCCACTTCCGACTAGCGGGAGAGGACAATGAGCAGTTCTTC; CDR3aa: CASSHFRLAGEDNEQFF
j_gene: TRBJ2-3; v_gene: TRBV20-1; d_gene: TRBD2; abundance: many; CDR3nt: TGCAGTGCTAGTACTAGCGGGTCTGCTAGCACAGATACGCAGTATTTT; CDR3aa: CSASTSGSASTDTQYF
j_gene: TRBJ2-5; v_gene: TRBV12-3/TRBV12-4; d_gene: -; abundance: many; CDR3nt: TGTGCCAGCAGTTTTCTCACCGAAAGGGGTCGAGAGACCCAGTACTTC; CDR3aa: CASSFLTERGRETQYF
j_gene: TRBJ1-4; v_gene: TRBV7-2; d_gene: TRBD1; abundance: -; CDR3nt: TGTGCCAGCAGCGCCCGGACAGGGGGCGTAGAAAAACTGTTTTTT; CDR3aa: CASSARTGGVEKLFF
j_gene: TRBJ2-5; v_gene: TRBV18; d_gene: -; abundance: many; CDR3nt: TGTGCCAGCTCACCAACAACAGGGCAAGAGACCCAGTACTTC; CDR3aa: CASSPTTGQETQYF
j_gene: TRBJ2-3; v_gene: TRBV18; d_gene: -; abundance: many; CDR3nt: TGTGCCAGCTCACGGGACTCCAGGGGAGATACGCAGTATTTT; CDR3aa: CASSRDSRGDTQYF
j_gene: TRBJ2-7; v_gene: TRBV7-2; d_gene: TRBD1; abundance: many; CDR3nt: TGTGCCAGCAGCTCCCGGGACAGGGAATTTCAGTACTTC; CDR3aa: CASSSRDREFQYF
j_gene: TRBJ1-1; v_gene: TRBV5-1; d_gene: TRBD1; abundance: many; CDR3nt: TGCGCCAGCAGCATCGGGACAGGACTGAACACTGAAGCTTTCTTT; CDR3aa: CASSIGTGLNTEAFF
j_gene: TRBJ1-1; v_gene: TRBV29-1; d_gene: -; abundance: many; CDR3nt: TGCAGCGCACATACAGGGTACACTGAAGCTTTCTTT; CDR3aa: CSAHTGYTEAFF
j_gene: TRBJ2-3; v_gene: TRBV2; d_gene: TRBD2; abundance: few; CDR3nt: TGTGCCAGCAACGGCGGGAGAAGTGGCGATACGCAGTATTTT; CDR3aa: CASNGGRSGDTQYF
j_gene: TRBJ2-2; v_gene: TRBV12-3/TRBV12-4; d_gene: -; abundance: many; CDR3nt: TGTGCCAGCAGTTCCCGTTGGGACGGGGAGCTGTTTTTT; CDR3aa: CASSSRWDGELFF
j_gene: TRBJ2-3; v_gene: TRBV4-2; d_gene: -; abundance: few; CDR3nt: TGTGCCAGCAGCCGCACGGAATCCACAGATACGCAGTATTTT; CDR3aa: CASSRTESTDTQYF
j_gene: TRBJ2-2; v_gene: TRBV2; d_gene: -; abundance: few; CDR3nt: TGTGCCACCCGGGGAGGGAACACCGGGGAGCTGTTTTTT; CDR3aa: CATRGGNTGELFF
j_gene: TRBJ2-3; v_gene: TRBV5-1; d_gene: -; abundance: -; CDR3nt: TGCGCCAGCAGCCCAGAGGGCACAGATACGCAGTATTTT; CDR3aa: CASSPEGTDTQYF
j_gene: TRBJ1-5; v_gene: TRBV28; d_gene: -; abundance: many; CDR3nt: TGTGCCAGCAGTTTAATCCCCGGGGCTCCCTCAGGCAATCAGCCCCAGCATTTT; CDR3aa: CASSLIPGAPSGNQPQHF
j_gene: TRBJ1-1; v_gene: TRBV20-1; d_gene: -; abundance: many; CDR3nt: TGCAGTGCTAGAGAACAGCCTGAAGCTTTCTTT; CDR3aa: CSAREQPEAFF
j_gene: TRBJ1-4; v_gene: TRBV12-3/TRBV12-4; d_gene: -; abundance: many; CDR3nt: TGTGCCAGCAGTTTAAGGAGGGGAGCTAATGAAAAACTGTTTTTT; CDR3aa: CASSLRRGANEKLFF
j_gene: TRBJ2-5; v_gene: TRBV28; d_gene: -; abundance: many; CDR3nt: TGTGCCAGCAGCATGCGGGCCCAAGAGACCCAGTACTTC; CDR3aa: CASSMRAQETQYF
j_gene: TRBJ2-5; v_gene: TRBV9; d_gene: TRBD2; abundance: many; CDR3nt: TGTGCCAGCAGCGTGGGACTAGCGGGGGTTATCACCGAAGAGACCCAGTACTTC; CDR3aa: CASSVGLAGVITEETQYF
j_gene: TRBJ2-5; v_gene: TRBV20-1; d_gene: -; abundance: many; CDR3nt: TGCAGTGCTAACCGAGGGTATCTGCAAGAGACCCAGTACTTC; CDR3aa: CSANRGYLQETQYF
j_gene: TRBJ1-1; v_gene: TRBV20-1; d_gene: -; abundance: many; CDR3nt: TGCAGTGCTCAAACCTCACAGCAAAACACTGAAGCTTTCTTT; CDR3aa: CSAQTSQQNTEAFF
j_gene: TRBJ2-2; v_gene: TRBV5-6; d_gene: TRBD2; abundance: few; CDR3nt: TGTGCCAGCAGCTATGGGACTAGCGGGGTCTCTTACGGGGAGCTGTTTTTT; CDR3aa: CASSYGTSGVSYGELFF
j_gene: TRBJ2-2; v_gene: TRBV15; d_gene: TRBD2; abundance: many; CDR3nt: TGTGCCACCAGCGGTTTAGCGGGGGGAAACACCGGGGAGCTGTTTTTT; CDR3aa: CATSGLAGGNTGELFF
j_gene: TRBJ2-2; v_gene: TRBV4-1; d_gene: -; abundance: many; CDR3nt: TGCGCCAGCAGCCAAGATTCTCCGGGGATCGGGGAGCTGTTTTTT; CDR3aa: CASSQDSPGIGELFF
j_gene: TRBJ2-2; v_gene: TRBV10-2; d_gene: -; abundance: many; CDR3nt: TGCGCCAGCAGTGAGTTCGGGGCCGGGGAGCTGTTTTTT; CDR3aa: CASSEFGAGELFF
j_gene: TRBJ2-2; v_gene: TRBV9; d_gene: TRBD1; abundance: many; CDR3nt: TGTGCCAGCAGCGTTGTGGGACAGAGTAACACCGGGGAGCTGTTTTTT; CDR3aa: CASSVVGQSNTGELFF
j_gene: TRBJ2-1; v_gene: TRBV5-1; d_gene: TRBD2; abundance: many; CDR3nt: TGCGCCAGCAGCCGAGCCGGGAGGGCCGGCTTCAATGAGCAGTTCTTC; CDR3aa: CASSRAGRAGFNEQFF
j_gene: TRBJ2-5; v_gene: TRBV20-1; d_gene: -; abundance: few; CDR3nt: TGCAGTGCTAGTCCGGGGGCCTTGGAGACCCAGTACTTC; CDR3aa: CSASPGALETQYF
j_gene: TRBJ2-7; v_gene: TRBV5-1; d_gene: TRBD1; abundance: -; CDR3nt: TGCGCCAGCAGCCAGGCGGACAGGGCGTTAACCCTCGAGCAGTACTTC; CDR3aa: CASSQADRALTLEQYF
j_gene: TRBJ1-1; v_gene: TRBV15; d_gene: TRBD1; abundance: many; CDR3nt: TGTGCCACCAGCACCGGACAGGCCAGGAACACTGAAGCTTTCTTT; CDR3aa: CATSTGQARNTEAFF
j_gene: TRBJ2-4; v_gene: TRBV10-3; d_gene: -; abundance: many; CDR3nt: TGTGCCATCATGCGCGATTCCATTCAGTACTTC; CDR3aa: CAIMRDSIQYF
j_gene: TRBJ2-5; v_gene: TRBV7-7; d_gene: -; abundance: many; CDR3nt: TGTGCCAGCAGCCCTCTGGTAGAAGAGACCCAGTACTTC; CDR3aa: CASSPLVEETQYF
j_gene: TRBJ2-1; v_gene: TRBV5-5; d_gene: -; abundance: few; CDR3nt: TGTGCCAGCAGCAGAAAAGACCAAAGGGATTACAATGAGCAGTTCTTC; CDR3aa: CASSRKDQRDYNEQFF
j_gene: TRBJ2-1; v_gene: TRBV12-3/TRBV12-4; d_gene: -; abundance: many; CDR3nt: TGTGCCAGCAGCCGCCCCAATGAGCAGTTCTTC; CDR3aa: CASSRPNEQFF
j_gene: TRBJ2-2; v_gene: TRBV20-1; d_gene: -; abundance: -; CDR3nt: TGCAGTGCTCCCGGGACGCACACCGGGGAGCTGTTTTTT; CDR3aa: CSAPGTHTGELFF
j_gene: TRBJ2-2; v_gene: TRBV3-1; d_gene: -; abundance: many; CDR3nt: TGTGCCAGCAGCCAAGATTACAGTTACACCGGGGAGCTGTTTTTT; CDR3aa: CASSQDYSYTGELFF
j_gene: TRBJ2-4; v_gene: TRBV5-5; d_gene: TRBD1; abundance: many; CDR3nt: TGTGCCAGCAGCTTACCCGACAGGGGTTTCCGCGGCATTCAGTACTTC; CDR3aa: CASSLPDRGFRGIQYF
j_gene: TRBJ2-5; v_gene: TRBV11-1; d_gene: TRBD2; abundance: many; CDR3nt: TGTGCCAGCAGCTTAGTCACTAGCGCCGAAGAGACCCAGTACTTC; CDR3aa: CASSLVTSAEETQYF
j_gene: TRBJ2-1; v_gene: TRBV27; d_gene: -; abundance: many; CDR3nt: TGTGCCAGCAGTTTAGTGGCCCACAATGAGCAGTTCTTC; CDR3aa: CASSLVAHNEQFF
j_gene: TRBJ2-1; v_gene: TRBV3-1; d_gene: -; abundance: many; CDR3nt: TGTGCCAGCAGCCCTCGGAGGGGCGATGAGCAGTTCTTC; CDR3aa: CASSPRRGDEQFF
j_gene: TRBJ2-5; v_gene: TRBV12-3/TRBV12-4; d_gene: -; abundance: many; CDR3nt: TGTGCCAGCAGTTTACCAGAGACCCAAGAGACCCAGTACTTC; CDR3aa: CASSLPETQETQYF
j_gene: TRBJ2-3; v_gene: TRBV5-1; d_gene: TRBD2; abundance: many; CDR3nt: TGCGCCAGCAGCTCTCTTTCCGCGGGAGTAACAGATACGCAGTATTTT; CDR3aa: CASSSLSAGVTDTQYF
j_gene: TRBJ2-5; v_gene: TRBV12-3/TRBV12-4; d_gene: TRBD2; abundance: many; CDR3nt: TGTGCCAGCAGTTCCCCCGGGGGGGAGGCCCAGTACTTC; CDR3aa: CASSSPGGEAQYF
j_gene: TRBJ1-2; v_gene: TRBV10-3; d_gene: -; abundance: many; CDR3nt: TGTGCCATCAGTGAGTCAGGCAGAAACTATGGCTACACCTTC; CDR3aa: CAISESGRNYGYTF
j_gene: TRBJ2-7; v_gene: TRBV12-3/TRBV12-4; d_gene: -; abundance: many; CDR3nt: TGTGCCAGCAGTTTCTTTGGAGGGACAGACTACTCCTACGAGCAGTACTTC; CDR3aa: CASSFFGGTDYSYEQYF
j_gene: TRBJ2-7; v_gene: TRBV20-1; d_gene: TRBD2; abundance: many; CDR3nt: TGCAGTGCTAGATCTAGCGGGGAAGACGAGCAGTACTTC; CDR3aa: CSARSSGEDEQYF
j_gene: TRBJ2-5; v_gene: TRBV3-1; d_gene: -; abundance: many; CDR3nt: TGTGCCAGCAGCCAGGGTTTGGAGACCCAGTACTTC; CDR3aa: CASSQGLETQYF
j_gene: TRBJ1-5; v_gene: TRBV30; d_gene: TRBD1; abundance: many; CDR3nt: TGTGCCTGGAGTGTAGCAGGGGGGGGGATATATAGCAATCAGCCCCAGCATTTT; CDR3aa: CAWSVAGGGIYSNQPQHF
j_gene: TRBJ2-2; v_gene: TRBV7-8; d_gene: TRBD2; abundance: many; CDR3nt: TGTGCCAGCAGCATCGGGGGGGGACTGTCCGGGGAGCTGTTTTTT; CDR3aa: CASSIGGGLSGELFF